What follows are 13 T cell receptor beta chains derived from one specimen sequenced in a study of T cells after yellow fever vaccination. TCRdb redid the calling of the 5' RACE reads with MiXCR, one entry per CDR3 protein. The sample has about 150,000 distinct CDR3 sequences, roughly 6.2% seen once. The source was CD4+ T cells sorted from PBMCs, collected on the day of the first yellow fever vaccination. The receptors were gathered from a man aged 18 to 29 who received the YFV17D yellow fever vaccine.

This clonotype was picked up many times. The J gene is TRBJ1-1, the V gene TRBV3-1; D is perhaps TRBD1 (5 bases). The CDR3 sequence is 13 residues long. The germline CDR1 and CDR2 sequences are LGHDT and YNNKEL (reference sequence). Deletions cut 2 bases from V and 7 bases from J, with 11 bases between. The CDR3 bases are TGTGCCAGCAGCCAACGGGGGACGGGTGAAGCTTTCTTT. Protein: CASSQRGTGEAFF.

This clonotype was detected ten times or more. The rearrangement joins TRBV20-1 to TRBJ1-5; weak D call: TRBD1 (6 bases). Trimming left V 1 base short and J 14 bases short, with 15 bases between. Germline-derived CDR1 and CDR2 are DFQATT and SNEGSKA (reference sequence). The CDR3 totals 12 residues. The CDR3 region is CSARGQGPRKHF. CDR3 coding DNA: TGCAGTGCTAGAGGGCAGGGGCCCCGAAAGCATTTT.

In its sample, this clonotype was seen many times. The chain joins TRBV10-1 to TRBJ2-1; D might be TRBD1 (5 bases). Germline CDR1 reads WNHNN; CDR2 reads SYGVQD (reference sequence). Trimming cost V 6 bases and J 8 bases, with 17 bases left between them. The CDR3 runs to 14 residues. The CDR3, as DNA: TGCGCCAGCAGACAAACCCAGGGAAGCGATGAGCAGTTCTTC. The encoded protein is CASRQTQGSDEQFF.

This clonotype was seen many times. CDR3 residues: CASSPQGYNEQFF. CDR3 coding DNA: TGTGCCAGCAGTCCCCAGGGCTACAATGAGCAGTTCTTC. V and J are TRBV12-3 or TRBV12-4 and TRBJ2-1; a possible D gene is TRBD1 (5 bases). Trimming removed 5 bases from V and 3 bases from J, with 8 bases in between. CDR3 length: 13 amino acids.

This clonotype was detected only a few times. V and J are TRBV20-1 and TRBJ2-4; possible D gene TRBD1, 5 bases. The CDR3 sequence is 17 residues long. Trimming cost V 4 bases and J 2 bases, with 21 bases left between them. The germline V gene encodes CDR1 DFQATT and CDR2 SNEGSKA (reference sequence). The CDR3 sequence is CSATRFVAGRPKNIQYF. CDR3 in DNA: TGCAGTGCTACCCGATTTGTGGCAGGGCGCCCCAAAAACATTCAGTACTTC.

This clonotype was seen a few times. This chain joins TRBV10-3 and TRBJ2-5; 9 bases are shared with TRBD1. With V trimmed by 8 bases and J by 3 bases, 7 bases remained unmatched. The CDR3 runs to 14 residues. CDR1 ENHRY and CDR2 SYGVKD come from the germline V gene. The CDR3 nucleotides are TGTGCCATCCGCTTGGGACAGGGAAAAGAGACCCAGTACTTC. It encodes CAIRLGQGKETQYF.

This clonotype appeared many times. This chain joins TRBV10-3 and TRBJ2-7; 7 bases match TRBD1. Germline lookup yields CDR1 ENHRY and CDR2 SYGVKD. The CDR3 contains 12 residues. J gave up 7 bases and V 6 bases, and 6 bases lay outside the gene matches. The CDR3 is CAISRDSGEQYF. The CDR3 DNA reads as TGTGCCATCAGCAGGGACAGTGGGGAGCAGTACTTC.

This chain uses TRBV3-1 with TRBJ1-5; 10 bases fit TRBD1. CDR1 is LGHDT and CDR2 is YNNKEL in the germline V gene (reference sequence). V lost 4 bases, J lost 1 base, and 1 base stayed unmatched. This CDR3 spans 15 amino acids. This CDR3 reads CASSRGQGSNQPQHF. The CDR3 bases are TGTGCCAGCAGCCGGGGACAGGGGAGCAATCAGCCCCAGCATTTT.

This clonotype was counted many times. The chain links TRBV12-3 or TRBV12-4 to TRBJ1-6; D call uncertain. This CDR3 is built from 15 residues. Trimming stripped 6 bases from V and 10 bases from J, with 19 bases between. The CDR3 protein is CASSPSMGWLSPLHF. The CDR3 nucleotides are TGTGCCAGCAGCCCCTCAATGGGCTGGTTGTCACCCCTCCACTTT.

This clonotype was seen ten or more times. The chain joins TRBV5-1 to TRBJ2-1, with a weak D call TRBD1 (6 bases). The V gene's germline CDR1 is SGHRS and CDR2 YFSETQ. This CDR3 is 15 amino acids long. V lost 0 bases and J 9 bases, leaving 16 bases between the germline ends. DNA of the CDR3: TGCGCCAGCAGCTTGGAGGCAGGGGTCGAGGGTGAGCAGTTCTTC. Translated, it gives CASSLEAGVEGEQFF.

This clonotype was counted ten times or more. The chain uses TRBV7-2 and TRBJ1-1, with D unresolved. Trimming took 2 bases from V and 4 from J, leaving 5 bases between them. This CDR3 is 12 amino acids long. The germline gives CDR1 SGHTA, CDR2 FQGNSA. In DNA, the CDR3 is TGTGCCAGCAGCTTATATGGCACTGAAGCTTTCTTT. It codes for CASSLYGTEAFF. The whole variable domain, filled in from reference TRBV7-2 and TRBJ1-1, reads GAGVSQSPSNKVTEKGKDVELRCDPISGHTALYWYRQSLGQGLEFLIYFQGNSAPDKSGLPSDRFSAERTGGSVSTLTIQRTQQEDSAVYLCASSLYGTEAFFGQGTRLTVV.

There are many counts of this clonotype. The rearrangement links TRBV5-1 to TRBJ2-6; either TRBD1 or TRBD2 may fit D (6 bases each). Germline V gene data show CDR1 as SGHRS and CDR2 as YFSETQ. V gave up 2 bases and J gave up 2 bases, with 8 bases separating them. CDR3 length equals 15 residues. For the CDR3, the DNA is TGCGCCAGCAGCTTAGGGGGGACTGGGGCCAACGTCCTGACTTTC. It specifies CASSLGGTGANVLTF. The whole variable domain, filled in from reference TRBV5-1 and TRBJ2-6, reads KAGVTQTPRYLIKTRGQQVTLSCSPISGHRSVSWYQQTPGQGLQFLFEYFSETQRNKGNFPGRFSGRQFSNSRSEMNVSTLELGDSALYLCASSLGGTGANVLTFGAGSRLTVL.

The rearrangement joins TRBV7-2 to TRBJ1-1; D not resolved. V lost 4 bases and J lost 1, with 7 bases in between. The CDR3 length is 13 residues. The germline CDR1 and CDR2 sequences are SGHTA and FQGNSA. In DNA form, the CDR3 reads TGTGCCAGCAGCTATGACTCGAACACTGAAGCTTTCTTT. It translates to CASSYDSNTEAFF.